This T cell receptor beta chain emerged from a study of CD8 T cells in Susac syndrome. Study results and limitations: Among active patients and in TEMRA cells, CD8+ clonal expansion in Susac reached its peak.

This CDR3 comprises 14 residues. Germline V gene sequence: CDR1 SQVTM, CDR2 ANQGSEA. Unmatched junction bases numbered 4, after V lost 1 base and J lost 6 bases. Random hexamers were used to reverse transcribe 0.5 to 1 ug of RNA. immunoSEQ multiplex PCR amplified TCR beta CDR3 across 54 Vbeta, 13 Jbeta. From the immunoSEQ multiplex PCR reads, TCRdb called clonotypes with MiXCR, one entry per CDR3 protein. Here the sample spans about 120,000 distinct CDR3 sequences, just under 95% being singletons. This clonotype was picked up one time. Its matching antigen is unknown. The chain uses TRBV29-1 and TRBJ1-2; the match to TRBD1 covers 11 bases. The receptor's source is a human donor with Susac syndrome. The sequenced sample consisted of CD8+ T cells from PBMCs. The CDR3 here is CSVEADRGLHGYTF. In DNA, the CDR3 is TGCAGCGTTGAAGCGGACAGGGGGCTTCATGGCTACACCTTC.